Following are 4 T cell receptor beta chains from one sample sequenced in a study of T cell responses to AZD1222 COVID-19 vaccine. The method was immunoSEQ multiplex PCR; TCRdb's version includes in-frame clones alone and lacks a portion of them. Altogether about 210,000 clones are present, about 94% being singletons, with the ten largest covering 1.7%. The material sequenced was peripheral blood, taken 28 days after the second dose of the MenACWY control vaccine. The receptors shown here come from an adult who received the MenACWY meningococcal vaccine as a control.

The V call is TRBV6-5, the J call TRBJ2-1, with D perhaps TRBD1 (5 bases). V gave up 4 bases and J gave up 8 bases, with 6 bases separating them. The CDR3 spans 11 residues. Looked up from germline, CDR1 is MNHEY and CDR2 is SVGAGI. The CDR3 DNA follows: TGTGCCAGCAGTTTAGGGGATGAGCAGTTCTTC. It encodes CASSLGDEQFF.

The chain employs TRBV3-1 (or the pseudogene TRBV3-2) and TRBJ1-3, with D unresolved. The V end was cut by 2 bases, the J end by 4 bases, with 12 bases between. This CDR3 is built from 15 residues. The germline gives CDR1 LGHDT, CDR2 YNNKEL (reference sequence). In nucleotides, the CDR3 is TGTGCCAGCAGCCAAAGTGGCGAGGGCGGAAACACCATATATTTT. Its translation: CASSQSGEGGNTIYF.

The V call is TRBV25-1, the J call TRBJ2-3, with 9 bases that match TRBD1. The CDR3 spans 15 residues. After removal of 4 bases from V and 5 bases from J, the junction contained 7 bases not matched to a gene. Per the germline V gene, CDR1 is MGHDK and CDR2 is SYGVNS. DNA for the CDR3: TGTGCCAGCAGTGTTCGGGGACAGGGCATAGATACGCAGTATTTT. Translation gives CASSVRGQGIDTQYF.

V gene TRBV29-1 combines with J gene TRBJ2-2, with 10 bases lining up with TRBD1. The CDR3 totals 13 residues. Trimming removed 6 bases from V and 3 bases from J; junction bases left unmatched: 1. CDR1 is SQVTM, CDR2 ANQGSEA, per germline. The CDR3 is CSVGQGHTGELFF. The CDR3 coding sequence is TGCAGCGTGGGACAGGGGCACACCGGGGAGCTGTTTTTT.